These 9 T cell receptor beta chains came from one sample sequenced in a study of blood T cell repertoires in COVID-19. Produced via immunoSEQ multiplex PCR; TCRdb's table is partial and in-frame only. This sample has roughly 150,000 clones, with over 70% found just once. Sequencing was done on a sample of peripheral blood. Receptors originate from a human donor in a cohort sampled during active COVID-19.

This chain connects TRBV7-8 to TRBJ2-7; D is unresolved. The CDR3 length is 13 residues. Trimming left V 1 base short and J 3 bases short, with 7 bases between. Germline assignment: CDR1 SGHVS and CDR2 FQNEAQ. CDR3 nucleotides: TGTGCCAGCAGCTTAGGCCCAGACTACGAGCAGTACGTC. Protein: CASSLGPDYEQYV.

A single count supports this clone. The chain employs TRBV4-2 and TRBJ2-6, with D maybe TRBD1 (6 bases). V gave up 1 base and J gave up 4 bases, with 11 bases separating them. The CDR3 totals 16 residues. Germline assignment: CDR1 LGHNA and CDR2 YNFKEQ. CDR3 region: CASSQGSGDGANVLTF. CDR3 nucleotides: TGTGCCAGCAGCCAAGGCTCAGGGGACGGGGCCAACGTCCTGACTTTC.

The gene calls are TRBV4-3 and TRBJ2-1; a possible D gene is TRBD2 (5 bases). Looked up from germline, CDR1 is LGHNA and CDR2 is YSLEER. The CDR3 runs to 16 residues. The V and J ends lost 3 bases and 0 bases respectively, with 12 bases between them. In nucleotides, the CDR3 is TGCGCCAGCAGCCAGGCCCTTGGGAGCTCCTACAATGAGCAGTTCTTC. Encoded protein: CASSQALGSSYNEQFF.

In its sample, this clone was seen a few times. The gene calls are TRBV5-1 and TRBJ1-1; D may be TRBD1 (6 bases). The CDR3 extends over 14 amino acids. CDR1 is SGHRS and CDR2 is YFSETQ in the germline V gene. V was pared by 0 bases and J by 1 base, with 7 bases between. CDR3 amino acids: CASSLGRGNTEAFF. For the CDR3, the DNA is TGCGCCAGCAGCTTGGGCAGGGGGAACACTGAAGCTTTCTTT.

This rearrangement joins TRBV7-3 to TRBJ2-7; 9 bases are a match to TRBD1. Trimming cost V 2 bases and J 5 bases; bases outside gene matches: 7. This CDR3 region has 15 residues. The germline V gene has CDR1 SGHTA and CDR2 FQGTGA. In DNA, the CDR3 is TGTGCCAGCAGCTTAGGGGACAGGGTCAGAAACGAGCAGTACTTC. Protein: CASSLGDRVRNEQYF.

The V and J genes are TRBV21-1 and TRBJ1-1; the DNA was not compared with TRBD1, the D call given in the table. TRBV21-1 is annotated as a pseudogene. The CDR3 sequence is 17 residues long. Here the CDR3 DNA reads TGTGCCAGCAGCCTTACCGAGAGGGACATAATGAACACTGAAGCTTTCTTT. Translation gives CASSLTERDIMNTEAFF.

The chain joins TRBV10-3 to TRBJ1-4; D not resolved. The CDR3 has 12 amino acids. V lost 10 bases to trimming and J lost 5 bases, with 11 bases between them. The germline V gene has CDR1 ENHRY and CDR2 SYGVKD. The CDR3 is CATSAENEKLFF. In DNA form, the CDR3 reads TGTGCCACCTCAGCGGAGAATGAAAAACTGTTTTTT.

In DNA form, the CDR3 reads TGTGCCATCAGTGAGGGACAGCCAAATGAAAAACTGTTTTTT. This encodes CAISEGQPNEKLFF. This sequence joins TRBV10-3 and TRBJ1-4; weak D call: TRBD1 (6 bases). Germline CDR1 and CDR2: ENHRY and SYGVKD. The CDR3 covers 14 residues. The V end lost 2 bases, the J end lost 5 bases, and 9 bases lay between the germline ends.

The V call is TRBV19, the J call TRBJ1-1; D not resolved. This CDR3 has 16 amino acids. Germline CDR1 is LNHDA and CDR2 is SQIVND (reference sequence). V was shortened by 6 bases and J by 2 bases, with 19 bases between the two germline ends. Here the CDR3 DNA reads TGTGCCAGTAGGTCGTCGGCAGCGGCTTCTAACACTGAAGCTTTCTTT. Translated: CASRSSAAASNTEAFF. Complete variable domain (other parts from reference TRBV19 and TRBJ1-1): DGGITQSPKYLFRKEGQNVTLSCEQNLNHDAMYWYRQDPGQGLRLIYYSQIVNDFQKGDIAEGYSVSREKKESFPLTVTSAQKNPTAFYLCASRSSAAASNTEAFFGQGTRLTVV.